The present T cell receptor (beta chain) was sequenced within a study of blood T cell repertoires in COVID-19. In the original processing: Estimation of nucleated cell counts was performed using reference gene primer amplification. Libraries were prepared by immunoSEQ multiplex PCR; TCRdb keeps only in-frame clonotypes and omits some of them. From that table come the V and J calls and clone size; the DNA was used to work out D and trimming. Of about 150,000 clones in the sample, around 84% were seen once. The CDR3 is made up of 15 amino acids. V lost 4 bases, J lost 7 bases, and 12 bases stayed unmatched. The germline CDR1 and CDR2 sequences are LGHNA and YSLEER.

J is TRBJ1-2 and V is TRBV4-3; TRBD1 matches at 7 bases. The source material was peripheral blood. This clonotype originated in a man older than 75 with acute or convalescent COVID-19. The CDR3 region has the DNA TGCGCCAGCAGCCGAAGTGGGGACAGTACTGCTGGCTACACCTTC. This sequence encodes CASSRSGDSTAGYTF.